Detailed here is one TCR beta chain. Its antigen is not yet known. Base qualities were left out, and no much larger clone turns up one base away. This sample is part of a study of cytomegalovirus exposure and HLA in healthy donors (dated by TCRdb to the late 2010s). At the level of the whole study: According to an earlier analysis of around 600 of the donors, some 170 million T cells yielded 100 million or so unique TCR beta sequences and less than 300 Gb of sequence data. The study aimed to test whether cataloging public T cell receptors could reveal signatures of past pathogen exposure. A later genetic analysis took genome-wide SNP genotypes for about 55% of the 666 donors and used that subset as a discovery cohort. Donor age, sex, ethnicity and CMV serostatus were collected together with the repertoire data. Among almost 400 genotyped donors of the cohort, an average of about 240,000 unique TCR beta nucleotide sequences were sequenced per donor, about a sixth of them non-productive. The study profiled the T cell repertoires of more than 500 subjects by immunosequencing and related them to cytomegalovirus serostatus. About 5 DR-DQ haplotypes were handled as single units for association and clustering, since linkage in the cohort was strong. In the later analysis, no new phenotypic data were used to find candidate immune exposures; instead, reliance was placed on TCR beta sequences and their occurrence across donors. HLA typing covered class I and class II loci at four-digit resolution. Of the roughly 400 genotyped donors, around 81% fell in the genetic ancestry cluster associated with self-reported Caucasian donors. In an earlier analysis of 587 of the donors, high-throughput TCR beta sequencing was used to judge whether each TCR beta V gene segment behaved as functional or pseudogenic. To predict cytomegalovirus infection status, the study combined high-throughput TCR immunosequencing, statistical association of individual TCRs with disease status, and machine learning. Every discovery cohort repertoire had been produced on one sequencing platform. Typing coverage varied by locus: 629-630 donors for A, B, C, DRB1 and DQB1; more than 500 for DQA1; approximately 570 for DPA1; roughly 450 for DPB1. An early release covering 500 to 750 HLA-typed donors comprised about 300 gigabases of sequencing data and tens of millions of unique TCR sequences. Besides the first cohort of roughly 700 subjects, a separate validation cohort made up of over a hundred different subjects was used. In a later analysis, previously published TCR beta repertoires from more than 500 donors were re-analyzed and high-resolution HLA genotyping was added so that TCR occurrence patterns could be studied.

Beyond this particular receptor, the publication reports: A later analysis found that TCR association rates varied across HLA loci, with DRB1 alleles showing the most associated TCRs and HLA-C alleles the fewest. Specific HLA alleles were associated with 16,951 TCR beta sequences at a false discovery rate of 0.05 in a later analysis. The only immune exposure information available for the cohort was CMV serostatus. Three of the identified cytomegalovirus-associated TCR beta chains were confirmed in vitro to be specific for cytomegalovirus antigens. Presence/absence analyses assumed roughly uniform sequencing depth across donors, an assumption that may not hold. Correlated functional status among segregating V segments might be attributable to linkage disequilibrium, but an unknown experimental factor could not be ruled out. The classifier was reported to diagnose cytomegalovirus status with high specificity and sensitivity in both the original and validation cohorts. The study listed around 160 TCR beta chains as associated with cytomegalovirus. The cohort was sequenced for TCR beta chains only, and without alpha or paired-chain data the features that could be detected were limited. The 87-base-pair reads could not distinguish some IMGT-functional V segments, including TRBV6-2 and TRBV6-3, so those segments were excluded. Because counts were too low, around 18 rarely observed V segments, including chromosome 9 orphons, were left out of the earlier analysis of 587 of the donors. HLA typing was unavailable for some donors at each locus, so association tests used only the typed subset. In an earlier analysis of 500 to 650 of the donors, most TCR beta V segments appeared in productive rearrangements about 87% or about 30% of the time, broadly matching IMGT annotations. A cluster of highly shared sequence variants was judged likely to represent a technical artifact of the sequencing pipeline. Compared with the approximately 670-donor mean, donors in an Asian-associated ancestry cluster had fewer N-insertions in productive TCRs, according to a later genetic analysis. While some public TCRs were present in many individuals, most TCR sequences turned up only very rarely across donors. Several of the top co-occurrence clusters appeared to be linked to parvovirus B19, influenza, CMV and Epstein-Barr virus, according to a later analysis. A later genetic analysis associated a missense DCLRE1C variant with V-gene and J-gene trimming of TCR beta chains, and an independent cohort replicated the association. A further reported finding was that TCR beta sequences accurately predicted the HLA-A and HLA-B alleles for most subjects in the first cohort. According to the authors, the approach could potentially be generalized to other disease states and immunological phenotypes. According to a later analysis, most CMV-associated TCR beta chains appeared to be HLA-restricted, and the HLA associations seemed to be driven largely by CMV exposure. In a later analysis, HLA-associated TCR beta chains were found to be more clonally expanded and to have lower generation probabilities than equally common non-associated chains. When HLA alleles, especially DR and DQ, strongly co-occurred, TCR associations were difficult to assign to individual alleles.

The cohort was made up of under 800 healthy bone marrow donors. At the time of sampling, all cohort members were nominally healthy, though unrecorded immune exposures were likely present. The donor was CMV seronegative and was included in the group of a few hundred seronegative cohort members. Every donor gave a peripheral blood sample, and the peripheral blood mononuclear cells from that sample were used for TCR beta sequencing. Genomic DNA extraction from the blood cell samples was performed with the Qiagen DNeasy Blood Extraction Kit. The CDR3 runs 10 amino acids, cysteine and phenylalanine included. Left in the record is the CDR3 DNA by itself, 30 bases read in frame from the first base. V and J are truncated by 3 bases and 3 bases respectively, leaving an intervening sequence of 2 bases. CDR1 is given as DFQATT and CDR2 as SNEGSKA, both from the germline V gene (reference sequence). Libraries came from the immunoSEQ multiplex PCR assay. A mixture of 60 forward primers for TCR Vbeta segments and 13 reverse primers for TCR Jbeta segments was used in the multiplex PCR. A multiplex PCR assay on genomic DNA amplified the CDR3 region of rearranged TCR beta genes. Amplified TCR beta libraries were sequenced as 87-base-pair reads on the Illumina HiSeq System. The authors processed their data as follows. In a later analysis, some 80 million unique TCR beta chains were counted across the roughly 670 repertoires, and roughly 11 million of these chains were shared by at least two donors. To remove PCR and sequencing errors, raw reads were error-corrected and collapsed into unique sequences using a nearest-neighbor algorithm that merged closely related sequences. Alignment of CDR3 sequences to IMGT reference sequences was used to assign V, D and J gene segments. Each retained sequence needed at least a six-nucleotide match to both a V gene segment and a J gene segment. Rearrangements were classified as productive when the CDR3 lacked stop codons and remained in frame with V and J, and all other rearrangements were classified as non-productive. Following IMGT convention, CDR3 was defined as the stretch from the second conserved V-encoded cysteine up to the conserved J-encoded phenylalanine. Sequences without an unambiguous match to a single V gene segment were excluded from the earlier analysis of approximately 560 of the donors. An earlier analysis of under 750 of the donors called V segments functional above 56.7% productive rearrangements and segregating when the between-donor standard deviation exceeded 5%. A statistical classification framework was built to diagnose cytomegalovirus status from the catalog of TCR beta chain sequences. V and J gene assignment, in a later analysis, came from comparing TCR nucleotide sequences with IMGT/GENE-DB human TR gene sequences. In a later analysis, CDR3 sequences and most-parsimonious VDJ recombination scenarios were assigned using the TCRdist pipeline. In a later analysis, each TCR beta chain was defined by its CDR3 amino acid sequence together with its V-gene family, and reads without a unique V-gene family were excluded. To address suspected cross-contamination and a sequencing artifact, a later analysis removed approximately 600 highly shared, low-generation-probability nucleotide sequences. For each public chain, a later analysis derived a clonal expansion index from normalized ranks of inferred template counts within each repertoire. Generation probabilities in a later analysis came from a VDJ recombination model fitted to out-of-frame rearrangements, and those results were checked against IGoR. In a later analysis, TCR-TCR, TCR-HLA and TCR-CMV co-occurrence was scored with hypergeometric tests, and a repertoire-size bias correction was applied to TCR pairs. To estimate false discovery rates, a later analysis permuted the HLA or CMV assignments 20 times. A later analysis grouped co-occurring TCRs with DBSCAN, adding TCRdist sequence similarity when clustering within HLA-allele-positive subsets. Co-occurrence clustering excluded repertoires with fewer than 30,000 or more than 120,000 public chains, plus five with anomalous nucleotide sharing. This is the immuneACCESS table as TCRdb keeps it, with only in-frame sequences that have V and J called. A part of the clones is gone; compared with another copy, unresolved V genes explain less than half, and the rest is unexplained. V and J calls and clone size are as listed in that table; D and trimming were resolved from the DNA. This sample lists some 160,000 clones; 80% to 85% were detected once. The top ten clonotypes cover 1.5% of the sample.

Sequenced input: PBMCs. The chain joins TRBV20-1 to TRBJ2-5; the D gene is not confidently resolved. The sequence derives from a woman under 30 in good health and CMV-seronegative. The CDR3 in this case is CSASEETQYF. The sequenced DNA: TGCAGTGCTAGCGAAGAGACCCAGTACTTC.